The 24 T cell receptor beta chains given below trace back to one sample, sequenced in a study of tissue T cells after allogeneic stem cell transplantation. Assay: immunoSEQ multiplex PCR; the TCRdb copy retains only in-frame clones and omits some. The sample lists about 17,000 clones, roughly three quarters occurring once. Sequencing was performed on spleen. Receptors were obtained from a female BALB/c mouse in good health. The strain is characterized by the MHC haplotype H2-d.

With regard to this clone: Gene names are mouse gene names. The sequenced fragment ends 1 residue before the CDR3 boundary, so the rest is inferred from the germline J gene. The chain employs TRBV2 and TRBJ2-4; D is perhaps TRBD1 or TRBD2 (6 bases each). The CDR3 totals 16 residues. V was trimmed by 1 base and J by 0 bases, leaving 11 bases between them. CDR1 is LGHNA, CDR2 YSYQKL, per germline. The CDR3: CASSQGWGRSQNTLYF. Partial CDR3 DNA: TGTGCCAGCAGCCAAGGGTGGGGGCGAAGTCAAAACACCTTGTAC.

Points on this clone: The genes and germline here are from mouse. The read is 1 residue too short to cover the CDR3 end, so that end is filled in from the germline J gene. The chain recombines TRBV13-2 with TRBJ2-1; 8 bases are a match to TRBD2. CDR1 and CDR2 (germline): NNHNN, SYGAGS (reference sequence). Losses at the gene ends were 1 base for V and 1 base for J; bases not matched to a gene: 1. CDR3 length: 15 residues. The part of the CDR3 DNA that was read is TGTGCCAGCGGTGATCACTGGGGGAACTATGCTGAGCAGTTC. Protein product: CASGDHWGNYAEQF. The CDR3 as a whole reads CASGDHWGNYAEQFF.

A remark on this clone: The germline and genes are mouse ones. The read terminates 1 residue before the CDR3 end, so the remaining end is supplied by the germline J gene. V gene TRBV1 combines with J gene TRBJ2-3, with 10 bases fitting TRBD1. The junction had 5 bases not matched to a gene; V was cut back by 5 bases and J by 3 bases. The germline gives CDR1 NSQYPW, CDR2 LRSPGD (reference sequence). The CDR3 runs to 15 residues. The covered CDR3 bases are TGCACCTGCAGTCCCTCGACAGGGGGCGCAGAAACGCTGTAT. Its translation: CTCSPSTGGAETLY. The full CDR3 sequence reads CTCSPSTGGAETLYF.

A note on this clone: The gene symbols are mouse symbols. The read comes to an end 1 residue before the CDR3 does, leaving the germline J gene to fill in the end. V is TRBV2 and J is TRBJ2-7; 9 positions match TRBD2. The ends lost 0 bases at V and 3 bases at J; junction bases unmatched: 3. This CDR3 is built from 15 residues. CDR1 is LGHNA, CDR2 YSYQKL, per germline. The CDR3 loop reads CASSQDGTGHYEQYF. Partial CDR3 DNA: TGTGCCAGCAGCCAAGACGGGACTGGGCACTATGAACAGTAC.

As concerns this clone: Gene names are mouse gene names. The DNA ends 1 residue before the CDR3 does, and the rest of the CDR3 is filled in from the germline J gene. The chain uses TRBV5 and TRBJ2-7; TRBD2 aligns across 7 bases. The germline CDR1 and CDR2 sequences are LGHNA and YNLKQL (reference sequence). This CDR3 region has 16 residues. Trimming cost V 0 bases and J 0 bases; bases outside gene matches: 5. The sequenced CDR3 bases are TGTGCCAGCAGCCAAGATCGGGGGGGGGTCTCCTATGAACAGTAC. This sequence encodes CASSQDRGGVSYEQY. The full CDR3 protein is CASSQDRGGVSYEQYF.

Comment on this clone: Genes and germline are mouse. Read data end 1 residue before the CDR3 end; the end is taken from the germline J gene. The V and J genes are TRBV5 and TRBJ1-6; 7 bases match TRBD1. TRBJ1-6 falls under the ORF class, with uncertain function. CDR1 and CDR2 from the germline V gene are LGHNA and YNLKQL (reference sequence). CDR3 length: 16 residues. The J segment lost 4 bases and the V segment lost 0 bases, leaving 3 bases of the junction unmatched. CDR3 sequence reads: CASSQEETGYNSPLYF. The CDR3 bases that were read are TGTGCCAGCAGCCAAGAGGAGACAGGGTATAATTCGCCCCTCTAC.

Of note for this clone: The gene symbols are mouse symbols. The read falls 1 residue short of the CDR3 end, and the missing part is taken from the germline J gene. The genes are TRBV5 and TRBJ1-4; 12 nucleotides line up with TRBD1. The V gene's germline CDR1 is LGHNA and CDR2 YNLKQL (reference sequence). This CDR3 comprises 17 residues. V shed 2 bases and J 2 bases; nucleotides not matched to a gene: 3. The CDR3 region is CASSQTGQGASNERLFF. CDR3 DNA, as far as it was read: TGTGCCAGCAGCCAAACGGGACAGGGGGCATCCAACGAAAGATTATTT.

Notes on this clone: Genes and germline come from the mouse. Here the CDR3 reads CASSAAGVGNTLYF. The DNA read from the CDR3 is TGTGCCAGCAGTGCCGCAGGGGTCGGAAATACGCTCTAT. The V gene is TRBV13-1, the J gene TRBJ1-3, with a weak D call TRBD1 (6 bases). The read ends 1 residue before the CDR3 terminus; that terminus is restored from the germline J gene. The CDR3 covers 14 residues. V was trimmed by 3 bases and J by 4 bases, leaving 11 bases between them. Germline CDR1 and CDR2: NSHNY and SYGAGN.

Comment on this clone: Mouse gene names and germline throughout. CDR3 DNA (partial): TGTGCCAGCTCTCTCGAGGGGCGGGACAACGAAAGATTATTT. It codes for CASSLEGRDNERLF. The whole CDR3 reads CASSLEGRDNERLFF. The chain couples TRBV12-2 to TRBJ1-4; D is possibly TRBD1 (5 bases). The read falls 1 residue short of the CDR3 end, and the missing part is taken from the germline J gene. The CDR3 covers 15 residues. V was trimmed by 0 bases and J by 4 bases, leaving 11 bases between them. Germline assignment: CDR1 SGHLS and CDR2 HYDKME.

On this clone itself: Mouse gene names apply. The sequence runs out 1 residue before the end of the CDR3; the remainder is reconstructed from the germline J gene. The rearrangement joins TRBV16 to TRBJ2-1; 9 positions agree with TRBD2. Germline CDR1 SGHSA, CDR2 FRNQAP. CDR3 length: 15 amino acids. Losses at the gene ends were 4 bases for V and 3 bases for J; bases not matched to a gene: 4. The sequenced CDR3 bases are TGTGCAAGCAGCTACTCTGGGGGGGGCTATGCTGAGCAGTTC. This codes for CASSYSGGGYAEQF. The full CDR3 protein reads CASSYSGGGYAEQFF.

This clone was picked up one time. Here the gene names and germline are mouse. The read comes to an end 1 residue before the CDR3 does, leaving the germline J gene to fill in the end. The chain employs TRBV13-2 and TRBJ2-5, with TRBD1 matching 7 bases. The germline V gene encodes CDR1 NNHNN and CDR2 SYGAGS (reference sequence). After removal of 3 bases from V and 2 bases from J, the junction contained 3 bases not matched to a gene. This CDR3 has 14 residues. The CDR3 DNA, read in part, is TGTGCCAGCGGTGCCGACAGGGTCCAAGACACCCAGTAC. Translating gives CASGADRVQDTQY. The entire CDR3 protein is CASGADRVQDTQYF.

A word on this clone: Mouse germline and gene names are used. The CDR3 is cut off 1 residue early in the read; its end comes from the germline J gene. The chain couples TRBV13-1 to TRBJ1-1; 7 nucleotides align to TRBD1. Trimming at V came to 3 bases and at J to 4 bases, leaving 3 bases not matched to a gene. This CDR3 region has 13 residues. Germline V gene data show CDR1 as NSHNY and CDR2 as SYGAGN. Incomplete CDR3 DNA: TGTGCCAGCAGTGGGGGGACAGCCACAGAAGTCTTC. Its protein product is CASSGGTATEVF. The CDR3 in full is CASSGGTATEVFF.

This clone was counted between two and nine times. The gene names given are mouse names. The read ends 1 residue early relative to the CDR3; the germline J gene fills the gap. The chain couples TRBV4 to TRBJ2-7; TRBD1 matches 9 bases. V gave up 5 bases and J gave up 4 bases; unmatched junction bases: 3. The germline V gene encodes CDR1 LGHDT and CDR2 YNNKQL (reference sequence). The CDR3 has 13 amino acids. The sequenced part of the CDR3 DNA is TGTGCCAGCAGCGCCGGGACAGGGTATGAACAGTAC. It yields the protein CASSAGTGYEQY. The entire CDR3 reads CASSAGTGYEQYF.

As concerns this clone: Gene names are mouse gene names. With the read ending 1 residue before the CDR3 end, the germline J gene is used to fill in that end. The chain combines TRBV29 with TRBJ2-3; tentatively, D is TRBD2 (6 bases). Germline V lookup: CDR1 MSHET, CDR2 SYDVDS. The CDR3 is 15 amino acids. V was clipped by 6 bases and J by 1 base, with 14 bases between them. The sequenced part of the CDR3 DNA is TGTGCTAGCAGACAAATGGGGGAGGGTGCAGAAACGCTGTAT. Amino acid sequence: CASRQMGEGAETLY. The CDR3 as a whole reads CASRQMGEGAETLYF.

This clone was seen more than once but under ten times. Gene names follow the mouse nomenclature. The read ends 1 residue shy of where the CDR3 ends; the end is completed using the germline J gene. The chain combines TRBV1 with TRBJ2-5; no reliable D call. Germline V CDR1 and CDR2: NSQYPW, LRSPGD (reference sequence). There are 11 residues in the CDR3. With 3 bases removed from V and 4 bases from J, the gap between germline ends came to 2 bases. The CDR3 region is CTCSAKDTQYF. CDR3 bases read: TGCACCTGCAGTGCCAAAGACACCCAGTAC.

Concerning this clone: Each gene name is a mouse one. Here the CDR3 reads CASSQDWGGNSPLYF. Incomplete CDR3 DNA: TGTGCCAGCAGCCAAGATTGGGGTGGGAATTCGCCCCTCTAC. The V gene is TRBV2, the J gene TRBJ1-6, with D hard to call. Read data end 1 residue before the CDR3 end; the end is taken from the germline J gene. TRBJ1-6 is treated as an ORF (open reading frame) with a function not yet certain. The CDR3 runs 15 residues. The germline V and J ends were trimmed by 0 bases and 7 bases, with 10 bases remaining between them. CDR1 and CDR2 from the germline V gene are LGHNA and YSYQKL.

Concerning this clone: These gene names are mouse names. The part of the CDR3 DNA that was read is TGCACCTGCAGTGCAGTTGATTGGGGGGCTGCTGAGCAGTTC. Protein sequence: CTCSAVDWGAAEQF. The whole CDR3 protein reads CTCSAVDWGAAEQFF. This chain joins TRBV1 and TRBJ2-1; perhaps TRBD2 as D (7 bases). Read coverage stops 1 residue before the CDR3 terminus; the germline J gene supplies the remainder. The CDR3 is 15 amino acids. Germline loops: CDR1 NSQYPW, CDR2 LRSPGD (reference sequence). The V and J ends lost 1 base and 6 bases respectively, with 13 bases between them. The whole variable domain, filled in from reference TRBV1 and TRBJ2-1, reads VTLLEQNPRWRLVPRGQAVNLRCILKNSQYPWMSWYQQDLQKQLQWLFTLRSPGDKEVKSLPGADYLATRVTDTELRLQVANMSQGRTLYCTCSAVDWGAAEQFFGPGTRLTVL.

Details on this clone: Gene names are the mouse ones. The read is 1 residue too short to cover the CDR3 end, so that end is filled in from the germline J gene. The J gene is TRBJ2-3, the V gene TRBV1; possible D gene TRBD1, 6 bases. Germline CDR1 reads NSQYPW; CDR2 reads LRSPGD (reference sequence). This CDR3 has 14 residues. V lost 4 bases, J lost 0 bases, and 8 bases lay in between. The DNA read from the CDR3 is TGCACCTGCAGTGTAGGGGGTAGTGCAGAAACGCTGTAT. It translates to CTCSVGGSAETLY. In full, the CDR3 reads CTCSVGGSAETLYF.

This clone was observed once. Gene and germline names: mouse. The read ends 1 residue shy of where the CDR3 ends; the end is completed using the germline J gene. V usage is TRBV13-2 and J usage is TRBJ2-4; 12 positions match TRBD2. The CDR3 is 16 amino acids. CDR1 NNHNN and CDR2 SYGAGS come from the germline V gene (reference sequence). V gave up 4 bases and J gave up 0 bases; unmatched junction bases: 3. The CDR3: CASGRDWGASQNTLYF. The part of the CDR3 DNA that was read is TGTGCCAGCGGTCGGGACTGGGGGGCTAGTCAAAACACCTTGTAC.

This clone has a handful of counts. Gene names follow the mouse nomenclature. Read data end 1 residue before the CDR3 end; the end is taken from the germline J gene. In the same sample, other DNA sequences code for this CDR3. V and J are TRBV4 and TRBJ2-7; the match to TRBD2 covers 11 bases. Losses at the gene ends were 4 bases for V and 2 bases for J; bases not matched to a gene: 1. CDR3 length: 14 amino acids. The germline V gene encodes CDR1 LGHDT and CDR2 YNNKQL (reference sequence). The covered CDR3 bases are TGTGCCAGCAGCTTGGACTGGGGGGCCTATGAACAGTAC. Translation: CASSLDWGAYEQY. The whole CDR3 sequence reads CASSLDWGAYEQYF.

To note about this clone: Mouse gene names and germline throughout. The read gets to within 1 residue of the CDR3 end, and the germline J gene fills in the rest. The chain recombines TRBV5 with TRBJ2-4; TRBD2 matches at 13 bases. CDR1 is LGHNA and CDR2 is YNLKQL in the germline V gene (reference sequence). The CDR3 is made up of 16 amino acids. The V segment lost 4 bases and the J segment 0 bases; nucleotides outside the gene matches: 1. The CDR3 sequence: CASSRDWGGSQNTLYF. The covered CDR3 bases are TGTGCCAGCAGCCGGGACTGGGGGGGGAGTCAAAACACCTTGTAC.

This clone was counted between two and nine times. All gene names here are mouse names. The read halts 1 residue ahead of the CDR3 end, with the missing end drawn from the germline J gene. The V and J genes are TRBV31 and TRBJ2-7; no firm D call. Per the germline V gene, CDR1 is GKSSPN and CDR2 is SITVG. The CDR3 length is 12 residues. V lost 3 bases and J lost 0, with 6 bases in between. The sequenced CDR3 bases are TGTGCCTGGAGGGGGAGCTCCTATGAACAGTAC. This sequence encodes CAWRGSSYEQY. In full, the CDR3 reads CAWRGSSYEQYF.

Of note for this clone: Gene labels here are mouse ones. The read ends 1 residue early relative to the CDR3; the germline J gene fills the gap. The chain carries TRBV13-1 and TRBJ2-3; the D gene is possibly TRBD1 (6 bases). The CDR3 loop spans 14 amino acids. V gave up 3 bases and J gave up 4 bases, with 12 bases separating them. Germline-derived CDR1 and CDR2 are NSHNY and SYGAGN. The CDR3 protein is CASSAAGTTETLYF. Partial CDR3 DNA: TGTGCCAGCAGTGCGGCCGGGACAACAGAAACGCTGTAT.

On this clone: All gene names here are mouse names. The CDR3 end is not reached by the read, which stops 1 residue before it; the germline J gene fills it in. The chain employs TRBV22 and TRBJ1-5; the table's D call, TRBD1, was not checked against the DNA. TRBV22 represents a pseudogene. CDR3 size: 13 residues. This CDR3 is CASSPYNNQAPLF. The CDR3 DNA, read in part, is TGTGCCAGCAGTCCATATAACAACCAGGCTCCGCTT.